This T cell receptor beta chain appears in the sequencing data of a study of blood T cells in healthy people across ages. Roughly 10 milliliters of peripheral blood were drawn from each donor. Germline V CDR1 and CDR2: LGHNT, FRNRAP. This CDR3 has 16 residues. The trim removed 2 bases at V and 3 bases at J, leaving 8 bases unmatched. Primed by a sample-barcoded 5' primer and a J-beta primer mix, a second PCR proceeded for 7 to 11 cycles. Tags on each cDNA molecule came from a template-switch adaptor with 12 random nucleotides. MiXCR, applied by TCRdb to the 5' RACE reads, yields one record per CDR3 protein. This table has under 800,000 distinct CDR3 sequences, roughly 47% appearing once.

Sequencing was performed on blood. The chain recombines TRBV12-5 with TRBJ2-5; 8 bases line up with TRBD1. This sequence was found in an older woman in good health. This chain's CDR3 is CASGLRRTGKKETQYF. The DNA for the CDR3 is TGTGCTAGTGGTTTGAGACGGACAGGGAAAAAAGAGACCCAGTACTTC.